Following are 2 T cell receptor beta chains from one sample sequenced in a study of T cell repertoires in cytomegalovirus infection. The antigens these receptors bind are not known. TCRdb passed the reads through MiXCR, listing each CDR3 protein once. The sample consists of hundreds of thousands of distinct CDR3 sequences, 30% to 35% of them appearing once. Sequenced material: cultured CD8+ T cells from PBMCs, taken from culture after CMV antigen stimulation. The source is a human donor in good health (CMV status not recorded). Some clones in this sample may be carry-over from other donors' samples.

The chain combines TRBV12-5 with TRBJ1-2; 8 positions match TRBD1. The CDR3 spans 18 residues. The ends lost 0 bases at V and 3 bases at J; junction bases unmatched: 12. The germline gives CDR1 LGHNT, CDR2 FRNRAP. CDR3 nucleotide sequence: TGTGCTAGTGGTTTGGTACGGGAGACAGGGGTTGGTGACTATGGCTACACCTTC. Protein sequence: CASGLVRETGVGDYGYTF.

The chain employs TRBV6-5 and TRBJ1-5; D uncertain. Trimming pared 0 bases from V and 5 bases from J, leaving 11 bases between. The CDR3 consists of 15 residues. Germline CDR1 and CDR2: MNHEY and SVGAGI. The CDR3 DNA reads as TGTGCCAGCAGTTACTCGTCGATTGGCGATCAGCCCCAGCATTTT. Its translation is CASSYSSIGDQPQHF.